This T cell receptor beta chain was sequenced in a study of blood T cell repertoires in COVID-19. The overall study: Sources were T cells, B-cell-depleted T cells, or PBMCs; the material itself was cDNA or gDNA.

TCRdb keeps only in-frame clones here, not all; method: immunoSEQ multiplex PCR. This table holds 80,000 or so clones, around 83% found once. Between the trimmed V and J ends, which lost 5 bases and 4 bases, there was a span of 15 bases. The germline V gene has CDR1 MDHEN and CDR2 SYDVKM. This CDR3 comprises 15 residues. The sequenced sample consisted of peripheral blood. The clonotype was recovered from a human donor in a cohort sampled during active COVID-19. The V call is TRBV28, the J call TRBJ1-5, with no clear D. The CDR3 sequence is CASSSHTIGNQPQHF. The CDR3 DNA reads as TGTGCCAGCAGTAGCCACACAATCGGGAATCAGCCCCAGCATTTT.